Each of the 5 T cell receptor beta chains below was sequenced from the same sample in a study of cytomegalovirus exposure and HLA in healthy donors. PCR involved 60 Vbeta and 13 Jbeta primers. Sequencing used immunoSEQ multiplex PCR; TCRdb keeps in-frame clones, though not all of them. The data show 70,000 or so clones, with roughly four fifths seen just once and over 1.5% held by the top ten. Sequencing was done on a sample of PBMCs. The receptors come from a man between 18 and 35 years old in good health and CMV-seronegative.

The chain carries TRBV5-8 and TRBJ2-1; 10 nucleotides line up with TRBD1. The germline V gene has CDR1 SGHTS and CDR2 YDEGEE. J gave up 9 bases and V 1 base, and 7 bases lay outside the gene matches. This CDR3 has 15 amino acids. In DNA, the CDR3 is TGTGCCAGCAGCTTGATGTGGGACAGGGGTGGTGAGCAGTTCTTC. This codes for CASSLMWDRGGEQFF.

This clone was seen a handful of times. The V and J genes are TRBV29-1 and TRBJ2-7; TRBD2 matches 12 bases. Trimming took 7 bases from V and 6 from J; bases not matched to a gene: 7. This CDR3 region has 13 residues. Germline assignment: CDR1 SQVTM and CDR2 ANQGSEA. The CDR3 protein is CSARLAGVAEQYF. As DNA, the CDR3 is TGCAGCGCCCGACTAGCGGGAGTAGCCGAGCAGTACTTC.

V is TRBV15 and J is TRBJ2-1; TRBD2 matches 7 bases. The length of the CDR3 is 14 residues. The J segment lost 7 bases and the V segment lost 7 bases, leaving 10 bases of the junction unmatched. From germline, CDR1 is LNHNV and CDR2 YYDKDF (reference sequence). The CDR3 nucleotides are TGTGCCACCATGGAACGGGAGGTTTCGAATGAGCAGTTCTTC. It specifies CATMEREVSNEQFF.

The chain couples TRBV2 to TRBJ2-2; D might be TRBD2 (6 bases). This CDR3 is built from 14 residues. Germline assignment: CDR1 SNHLY and CDR2 FYNNEI. Trimming removed 3 bases from V and 6 bases from J, with 11 bases in between. In DNA form, the CDR3 reads TGTGCCAGCAGTGACTTCAGCGGGTCCGGGGAGCTGTTTTTT. Translating it yields CASSDFSGSGELFF.

This clone was counted a single time. The rearrangement joins TRBV5-1 to TRBJ2-3; the match to TRBD2 covers 11 bases. Trimming at V came to 4 bases and at J to 0 bases, leaving 10 bases not matched to a gene. CDR3 length: 18 residues. CDR1 SGHRS and CDR2 YFSETQ come from the germline V gene. The CDR3 loop is CASSPGLAGHVSTDTQYF. The CDR3 nucleotides read TGCGCCAGCAGCCCCGGACTAGCGGGCCATGTTAGCACAGATACGCAGTATTTT.